This TCR beta chain derives from a study of blood T cells in healthy people across ages. Overall study results and limits: Observed TCR beta diversity per million T cells went down as age went up. This fall followed a roughly linear course with age. A strong correlation was found between TCR beta diversity and the percentage of naive T cells.

It was with a sample-barcoded 5' primer and a J-beta primer mix that a second PCR of about 7 to 12 cycles was run. A 12-random-nucleotide template-switch adaptor tagged each cDNA molecule. Each of the samples gave a minimum of 2.5 million paired-end reads that contained CDR3. TCRdb itself ran the 5' RACE reads through MiXCR, one entry per CDR3 protein. The data show approximately 360,000 distinct CDR3 sequences, 50% to 60% seen once. The CDR3 consists of 11 residues. The junction had 2 bases not matched to a gene; V was cut back by 4 bases and J by 8 bases. Germline V gene data show CDR1 as DFQATT and CDR2 as SNEGSKA (reference sequence). As to this clonotype: The antigen remains undetermined. A much larger clone lies one base from this, so it may be a read error.

Sequencing was carried out using blood. V gene TRBV20-1 combines with J gene TRBJ2-1; 7 bases fit TRBD2. The clonotype originates from a man between 60 and 75 years old in good health. CDR3 in amino acids: CSATTSYEQFF. CDR3 in DNA: TGCAGTGCTACGACTAGCTATGAGCAGTTCTTC.